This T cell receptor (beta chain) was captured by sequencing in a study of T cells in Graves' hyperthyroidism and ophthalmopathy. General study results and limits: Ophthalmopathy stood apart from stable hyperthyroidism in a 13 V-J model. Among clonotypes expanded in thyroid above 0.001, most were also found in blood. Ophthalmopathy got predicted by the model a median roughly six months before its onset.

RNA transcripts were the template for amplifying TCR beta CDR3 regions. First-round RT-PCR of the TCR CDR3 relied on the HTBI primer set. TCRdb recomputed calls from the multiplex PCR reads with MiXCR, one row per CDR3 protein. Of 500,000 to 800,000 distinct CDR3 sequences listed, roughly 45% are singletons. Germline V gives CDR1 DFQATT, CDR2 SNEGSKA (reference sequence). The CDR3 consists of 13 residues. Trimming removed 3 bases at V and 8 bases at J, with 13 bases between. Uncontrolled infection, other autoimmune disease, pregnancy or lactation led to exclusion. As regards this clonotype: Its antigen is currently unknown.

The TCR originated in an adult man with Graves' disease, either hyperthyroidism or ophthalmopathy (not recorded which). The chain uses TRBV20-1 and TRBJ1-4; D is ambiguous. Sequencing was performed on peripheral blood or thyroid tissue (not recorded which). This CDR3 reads CSASLAAGEKLFF. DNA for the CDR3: TGCAGTGCTAGCCTTGCCGCGGGGGAAAAACTGTTTTTT.